One TCR beta chain is described in this entry. Germline lookup yields CDR1 MNHNS and CDR2 SASEGT. V lost 2 bases and J lost 5, with 10 bases in between. The CDR3 contains 13 residues. The sample is drawn from a study of OX40 agonist ivuxolimab in advanced cancers. Study summary: A history of anti-PD-1, anti-PD-L1 or anti-CTLA-4 therapy was acceptable, and approximately 40% had some.

Sequenced by immunoSEQ multiplex PCR; TCRdb stores in-frame clones only, minus some. The sample yields about 150,000 clones, more than 85% seen once. This chain links TRBV6-1 with TRBJ2-7; D perhaps matches TRBD1 (6 bases). The receptor was isolated from an adult with an advanced solid tumor such as melanoma, head and neck, liver or kidney cancer. Source: CD4+ or CD8+ T cells sorted from blood, taken in a trial of the OX40 agonist ivuxolimab. CDR3 in amino acids: CASSETGLHEQYF. CDR3 bases: TGTGCCAGCAGTGAAACAGGGTTACACGAGCAGTACTTC.